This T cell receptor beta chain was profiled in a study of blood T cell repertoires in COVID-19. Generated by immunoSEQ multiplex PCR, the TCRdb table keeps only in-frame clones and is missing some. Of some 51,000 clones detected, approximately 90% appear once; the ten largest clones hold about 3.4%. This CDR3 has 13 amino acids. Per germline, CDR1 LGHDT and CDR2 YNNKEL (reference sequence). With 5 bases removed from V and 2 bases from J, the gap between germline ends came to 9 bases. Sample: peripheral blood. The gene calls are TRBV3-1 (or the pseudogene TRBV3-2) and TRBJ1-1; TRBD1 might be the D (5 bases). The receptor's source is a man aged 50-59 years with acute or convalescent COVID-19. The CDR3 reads CASSLQDNTEAFF. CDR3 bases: TGTGCCAGCAGCTTACAGGATAACACTGAAGCTTTCTTT.